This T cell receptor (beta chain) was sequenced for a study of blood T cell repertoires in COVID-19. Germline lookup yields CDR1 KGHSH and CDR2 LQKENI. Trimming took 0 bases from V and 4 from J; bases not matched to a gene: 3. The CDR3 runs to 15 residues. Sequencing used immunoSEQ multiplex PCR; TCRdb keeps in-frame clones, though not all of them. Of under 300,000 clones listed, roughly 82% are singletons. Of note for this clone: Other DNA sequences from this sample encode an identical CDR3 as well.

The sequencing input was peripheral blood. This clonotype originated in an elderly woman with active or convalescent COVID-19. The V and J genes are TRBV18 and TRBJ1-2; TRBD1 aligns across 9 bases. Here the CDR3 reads CASSPPGQGGYGYTF. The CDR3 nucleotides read TGTGCCAGCTCACCACCGGGACAGGGTGGCTATGGCTACACCTTC.